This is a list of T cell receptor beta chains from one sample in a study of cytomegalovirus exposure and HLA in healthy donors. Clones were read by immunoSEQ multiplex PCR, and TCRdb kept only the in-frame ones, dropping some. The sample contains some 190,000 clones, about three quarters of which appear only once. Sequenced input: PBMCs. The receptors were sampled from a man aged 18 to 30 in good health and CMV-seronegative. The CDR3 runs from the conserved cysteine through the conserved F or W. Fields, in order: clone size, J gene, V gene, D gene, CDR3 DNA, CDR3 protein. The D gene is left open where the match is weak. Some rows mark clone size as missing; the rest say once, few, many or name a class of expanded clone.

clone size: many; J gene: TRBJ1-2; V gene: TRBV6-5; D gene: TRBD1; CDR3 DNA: TGTGCCAGCAGTCGGACAGGGGTGGGGTATGGCTACACCTTC; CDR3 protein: CASSRTGVGYGYTF
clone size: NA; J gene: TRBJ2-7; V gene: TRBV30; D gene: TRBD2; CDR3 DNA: TGTGCCTGGGGGGCTAGCGGGAGTGTGTACGAGCAGTACTTC; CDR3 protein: CAWGASGSVYEQYF
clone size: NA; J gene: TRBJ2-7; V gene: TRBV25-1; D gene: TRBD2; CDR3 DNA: TGTGCCAGCAGGGATTCGACTAGCGGGGTCTACGAGCAGTACTTC; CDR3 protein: CASRDSTSGVYEQYF
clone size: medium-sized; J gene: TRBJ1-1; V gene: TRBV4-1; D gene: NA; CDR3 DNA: TGCGCCAGCAGCCACCCCCCGGGGGTTCCCACTGAAGCTTTCTTT; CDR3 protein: CASSHPPGVPTEAFF
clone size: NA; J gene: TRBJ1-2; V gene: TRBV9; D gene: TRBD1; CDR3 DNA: TGTGCCAGCAGAGGGACAGGGGGCCATGGCTACACCTTC; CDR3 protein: CASRGTGGHGYTF
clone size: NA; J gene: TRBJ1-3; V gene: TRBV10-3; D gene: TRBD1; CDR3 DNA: TGTGCCATCAGCGCACAGGGGACCTCTGGAAACACCATATATTTT; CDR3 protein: CAISAQGTSGNTIYF
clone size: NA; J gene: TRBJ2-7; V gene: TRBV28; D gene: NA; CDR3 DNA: TGTGCCAGCAGTGTGGCGGGGCCTTCCTACGAGCAGTACTTC; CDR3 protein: CASSVAGPSYEQYF
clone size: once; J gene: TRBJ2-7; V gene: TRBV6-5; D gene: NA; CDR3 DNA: TGTGCCAGCATCTCGGGACTGGGCCCCTACGAGCAGTACTTC; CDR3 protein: CASISGLGPYEQYF
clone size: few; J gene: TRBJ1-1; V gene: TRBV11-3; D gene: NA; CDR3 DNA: TGTGCCAGCAGCTATGACGGGAGTGAAGCTTTCTTT; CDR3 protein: CASSYDGSEAFF
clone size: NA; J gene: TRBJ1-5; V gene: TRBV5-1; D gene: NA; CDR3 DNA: TGCGCCAGCAGCCTAGATTCCCGAAGCAATCAGCCCCAGCATTTT; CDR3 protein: CASSLDSRSNQPQHF